Here is one T cell receptor (beta chain) with its context. Its antigen is not identified. This table comes from immunoSEQ multiplex PCR, and its TCRdb copy is limited to in-frame clones, with some not included. This sample has 250,000 or so clones; roughly 89% occur once, and the top ten carry around 2.6%. This sample was taken from a study of cytomegalovirus exposure and HLA in healthy donors. For the study at large: The approximately 120 validation repertoires, a later analysis reported, used the same platform as the approximately 700 first-cohort repertoires.

The length of the CDR3 is 18 residues. The donors were members of the validation cohort comprising over 100 subjects, separate from the approximately 710-subject first cohort. Regarding the study as a whole: Despite most TCR sequences being rare, some public TCRs occurred in many donors. The listing of fewer than 200 TCR beta chains classed them as cytomegalovirus-associated.

The source material was PBMCs. This sequence was found in a young man in good health and CMV-seronegative. The chain carries TRBV21-1 and TRBJ1-2; no DNA check was done on the table's D call, TRBD1. TRBV21-1 is assigned pseudogene status. The chain's CDR3 is CASSKEAGTDRGSRGYTF. The CDR3 DNA reads TGTGCCAGCAGCAAAGAAGCGGGAACGGACAGGGGCTCGCGAGGCTACACCTTC.